One and the same sample provided the 3 T cell receptor beta chains below, sequenced in a study of blood T cell repertoires in COVID-19. The table came from immunoSEQ multiplex PCR; TCRdb's copy has only in-frame clones and leaves some out. Here the sample spans approximately 200,000 clones, around 79% being singletons. Material: peripheral blood. Source of these receptors: a middle-aged woman with COVID-19, enrolled during active disease.

The rearrangement joins TRBV7-2 to TRBJ1-3; D not certain. The CDR3 has 12 amino acids. Germline loops: CDR1 SGHTA, CDR2 FQGNSA. V shed 5 bases and J shed 5 bases, with 7 bases lying between them. The CDR3 loop reads CASSPLRNTIYF. CDR3 DNA sequence: TGTGCCAGCAGCCCCCTTCGAAACACCATATATTTT.

The V call is TRBV5-5, the J call TRBJ2-1, with 8 bases fitting TRBD2. Germline CDR1 reads SGHKS; CDR2 reads YYEKEE (reference sequence). This CDR3 has 17 amino acids. V lost 0 bases and J lost 4; bases outside the gene matches: 9. CDR3 DNA sequence: TGTGCCAGCAGCTTGGGGCTTAGGGTAGCGGGATACAATGAGCAGTTCTTC. This translates into CASSLGLRVAGYNEQFF.

This clone was found a few times. V and J are TRBV27 and TRBJ2-7, with 11 bases that match TRBD1. The CDR3 runs to 15 residues. Unmatched junction bases numbered 4, after V lost 4 bases and J lost 2 bases. CDR1 is MNHEY, CDR2 SMNVEV, per germline (reference sequence). The CDR3 protein is CASSSPGQGAYEQYF. The CDR3, as DNA: TGTGCCAGCAGTTCTCCGGGACAGGGGGCCTACGAGCAGTACTTC.